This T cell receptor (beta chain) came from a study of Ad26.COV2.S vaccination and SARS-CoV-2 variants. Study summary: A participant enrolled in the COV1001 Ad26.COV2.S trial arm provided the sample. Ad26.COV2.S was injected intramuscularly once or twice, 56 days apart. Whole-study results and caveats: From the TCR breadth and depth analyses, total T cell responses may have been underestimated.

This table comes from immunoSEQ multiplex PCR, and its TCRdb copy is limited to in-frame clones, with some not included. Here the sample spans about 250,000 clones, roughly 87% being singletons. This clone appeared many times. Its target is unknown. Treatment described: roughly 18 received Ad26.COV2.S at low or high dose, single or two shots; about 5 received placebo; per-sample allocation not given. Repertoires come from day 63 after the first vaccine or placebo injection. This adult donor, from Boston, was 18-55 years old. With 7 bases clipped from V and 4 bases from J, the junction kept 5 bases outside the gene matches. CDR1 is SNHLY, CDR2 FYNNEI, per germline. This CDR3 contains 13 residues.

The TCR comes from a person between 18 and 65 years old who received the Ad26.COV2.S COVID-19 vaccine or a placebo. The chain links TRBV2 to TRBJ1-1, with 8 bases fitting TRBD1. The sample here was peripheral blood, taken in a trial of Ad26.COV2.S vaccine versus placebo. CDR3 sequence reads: CASTGDRITEAFF. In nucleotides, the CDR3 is TGTGCCAGCACCGGGGACAGGATCACTGAAGCTTTCTTT.